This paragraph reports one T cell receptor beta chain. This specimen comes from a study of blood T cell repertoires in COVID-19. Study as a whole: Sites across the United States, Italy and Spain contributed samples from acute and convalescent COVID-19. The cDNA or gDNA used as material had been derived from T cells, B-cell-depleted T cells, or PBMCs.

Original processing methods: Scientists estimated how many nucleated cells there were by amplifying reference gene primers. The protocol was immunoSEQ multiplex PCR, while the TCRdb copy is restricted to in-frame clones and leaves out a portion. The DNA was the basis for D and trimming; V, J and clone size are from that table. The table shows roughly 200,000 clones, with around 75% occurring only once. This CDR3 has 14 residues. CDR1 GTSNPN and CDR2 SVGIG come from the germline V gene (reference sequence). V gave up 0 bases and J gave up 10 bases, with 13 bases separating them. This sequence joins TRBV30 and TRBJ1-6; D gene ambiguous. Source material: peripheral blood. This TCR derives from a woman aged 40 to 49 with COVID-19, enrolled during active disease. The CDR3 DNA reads TGTGCCTGGAGTGTATGGGCAGTTAAATCACCCCTCCACTTT. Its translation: CAWSVWAVKSPLHF.